These 14 T cell receptor beta chains were all obtained from the same sample, sequenced in a study of vaccination and CD4 T cells after COVID-19. Once obtained from cultured CD4+ T cells, the DNA was sequenced using the Oncomine TCR Beta short-read assay. Each CDR3 protein is one row after TCRdb ran MiXCR on the PCR reads. The repertoire holds 15,000 or so distinct CDR3 sequences, 50% seen once, with over 9.5% in the top ten. Noted treatment: roughly ten-day PBMC culture with coronavirus spike peptide pools or control peptides (ViraFEST assay). These receptors lack a known antigen. Sequenced input: CD4+ T cells from blood, cultured in vitro. The origin of the receptors is a human donor who had recovered from COVID-19.

A few counts support this clonotype. The V call is TRBV24-1, the J call TRBJ2-3; D perhaps matches TRBD1 (6 bases). Germline loops: CDR1 KGHDR, CDR2 SFDVKD. The CDR3 is 15 amino acids. V dropped 4 bases and J dropped 7 bases, with 17 bases sitting between them. The CDR3 DNA is TGTGCCACCAGTGACCCCCAGGGGAGCTGGCATACGCAGTATTTT. It translates to CATSDPQGSWHTQYF.

This clonotype has only a few counts. The chain recombines TRBV7-3 with TRBJ2-7; D is possibly TRBD2 (6 bases). V was shortened by 5 bases and J by 6 bases, with 8 bases between the two germline ends. Germline V gene lookup returns CDR1 SGHTA and CDR2 FQGTGA. This CDR3 has 11 residues. In DNA, the CDR3 is TGTGCCAGCAGCGCCGGGGGCGAGCAGTACTTC. Translating it yields CASSAGGEQYF.

V usage is TRBV20-1 and J usage is TRBJ2-5, with D unresolved. Per the germline V gene, CDR1 is DFQATT and CDR2 is SNEGSKA (reference sequence). This CDR3 region has 12 residues. V was trimmed by 0 bases and J by 6 bases, leaving 8 bases between them. The CDR3 loop is CSAREALQTQYF. The CDR3 nucleotides read TGCAGTGCTAGAGAGGCACTGCAGACCCAGTACTTC.

The genes are TRBV11-3 and TRBJ2-7, with 9 bases matching TRBD2. J gave up 1 base and V 1 base, and 5 bases lay outside the gene matches. Germline CDR1 is SGHNT and CDR2 is YENEEA. The CDR3 is 16 amino acids. CDR3 nucleotide sequence: TGTGCCAGCAGCTTAGCTTCTACTAGCGGGTCCTACGAGCAGTACTTC. Its translation is CASSLASTSGSYEQYF.

This rearrangement joins TRBV7-8 to TRBJ1-4; TRBD1 aligns across 7 bases. V gave up 3 bases and J gave up 8 bases; unmatched junction bases: 9. Germline CDR1 reads SGHVS; CDR2 reads FQNEAQ. This CDR3 has 15 residues. CDR3 coding DNA: TGTGCCAGCAGCTTGGGACAGAGCCAATCCGAAAAACTGTTTTTT. Protein: CASSLGQSQSEKLFF.

V is TRBV18 and J is TRBJ1-1, with unresolved D. The germline V and J ends were trimmed by 2 bases and 0 bases, with 13 bases remaining between them. CDR1 and CDR2 from the germline V gene are KGHSH and LQKENI. The length of the CDR3 is 16 residues. The CDR3 here is CASSPFDGRVNTEAFF. The CDR3 DNA reads as TGTGCCAGCTCACCATTTGATGGGCGGGTGAACACTGAAGCTTTCTTT.

The chain links TRBV27 to TRBJ2-7, with 12 bases that match TRBD2. With 5 bases clipped from V and 2 bases from J, the junction kept 7 bases outside the gene matches. The CDR3 is 16 amino acids. The germline V gene encodes CDR1 MNHEY and CDR2 SMNVEV (reference sequence). Here the CDR3 DNA reads TGTGCCAGCAGTCGTAGACTAGCGGGAGCGCCCTACGAGCAGTACTTC. It yields the protein CASSRRLAGAPYEQYF.

The chain couples TRBV18 to TRBJ2-1; 8 bases match TRBD1. Germline V CDR1 and CDR2: KGHSH, LQKENI. V gave up 2 bases and J gave up 5 bases; unmatched junction bases: 5. The CDR3 consists of 15 residues. CDR3 bases: TGTGCCAGCTCACCAGTTGACAGGGGAAACAATGAGCAGTTCTTC. Translation gives CASSPVDRGNNEQFF.

The chain links TRBV19 to TRBJ1-1; D perhaps matches TRBD1 (6 bases). V lost 5 bases to trimming and J lost 1 base, with 14 bases between them. The CDR3 is 15 residues long. Per germline, CDR1 LNHDA and CDR2 SQIVND (reference sequence). The DNA of the CDR3 is TGTGCCAGTAGTTTCGGGGACAACAGGAACACTGAAGCTTTCTTT. It yields the protein CASSFGDNRNTEAFF.

This rearrangement joins TRBV11-3 to TRBJ2-7; D is unresolved. Trimming stripped 4 bases from V and 2 bases from J, with 15 bases between. This CDR3 contains 15 residues. Germline V gene sequence: CDR1 SGHNT, CDR2 YENEEA. The CDR3 region is CASSSNRPQPYEQYF. The CDR3 coding sequence is TGTGCCAGCAGCTCAAACCGGCCCCAACCCTACGAGCAGTACTTC. Based on the CDR3 plus reference TRBV11-3 and TRBJ2-7, the full variable domain is EAGVVQSPRYKIIEKKQPVAFWCNPISGHNTLYWYLQNLGQGPELLIRYENEEAVDDSQLPKDRFSAERLKGVDSTLKIQPAELGDSAVYLCASSSNRPQPYEQYFGPGTRLTVT.

The chain has TRBV12-5 and TRBJ2-7, with 10 bases that match TRBD1. V lost 6 bases and J lost 6; bases outside the gene matches: 8. Looked up from germline, CDR1 is LGHNT and CDR2 is FRNRAP. The CDR3 extends over 14 amino acids. This CDR3 reads CASGLVGDRGEQYF. CDR3 in DNA: TGTGCTAGTGGCCTCGTCGGGGACAGGGGCGAGCAGTACTTC.

A few counts support this clonotype. J is TRBJ1-2 and V is TRBV20-1; TRBD1 matches at 8 bases. CDR1 is DFQATT, CDR2 SNEGSKA, per germline (reference sequence). The V segment lost 8 bases and the J segment 5 bases; nucleotides outside the gene matches: 10. CDR3 length equals 13 residues. The DNA for the CDR3 is TGCAGTTGTGGACAGGGTGGTGGATATGGCTACACCTTC. Protein: CSCGQGGGYGYTF.

V gene TRBV7-2 combines with J gene TRBJ1-2, with 10 nucleotides matching TRBD1. The ends lost 6 bases at V and 11 bases at J; junction bases unmatched: 12. The CDR3 is 14 amino acids. The germline V gene has CDR1 SGHTA and CDR2 FQGNSA. The CDR3 sequence: CASSQSGQGFKYTF. The CDR3 nucleotides are TGTGCCAGCAGTCAATCGGGACAGGGGTTTAAATACACCTTC. Supplemented by reference TRBV7-2 and TRBJ1-2, the full variable domain reads GAGVSQSPSNKVTEKGKDVELRCDPISGHTALYWYRQSLGQGLEFLIYFQGNSAPDKSGLPSDRFSAERTGGSVSTLTIQRTQQEDSAVYLCASSQSGQGFKYTFGSGTRLTVV.

The chain combines TRBV28 with TRBJ1-2; perhaps TRBD1 as D (6 bases). This CDR3 contains 14 residues. Germline CDR1 MDHEN, CDR2 SYDVKM. V lost 6 bases, J lost 9 bases, and 20 bases lay in between. The CDR3 DNA reads as TGTGCCAGCAGCGCGCCCCCGACAGGAAGCCGCTACACCTTC. Translation gives CASSAPPTGSRYTF.